This record concerns one T cell receptor (beta chain) sequence. The antigen remains unidentified. The sample belongs to a study of glioma-infiltrating T cells. Overall study findings and caveats: Tissue and blood shared very few CDR3 sequences. Gliomas, especially low-grade, showed above-expected tissue-blood divergence; non-neoplastic patients showed below.

The CDR3 consists of 14 residues. The V segment lost 2 bases and the J segment 3 bases; nucleotides outside the gene matches: 3. The germline V gene encodes CDR1 LGHNA and CDR2 YNFKEQ. Using RNA template, CDR3s of TCR alpha and beta were amplified with iRepertoire arm-PCR. One-step reverse transcription and amplification started from approximately 100-400 ng of tissue mRNA or PBMC total RNA. TCRdb processed the multiplex PCR reads anew with MiXCR; each CDR3 protein has one entry. This sample yields under 200,000 distinct CDR3 sequences, of which 43% are seen a single time; roughly 5.5% belongs to the top ten.

Sample: glioma tissue, nonneoplastic brain tissue, or PBMCs (not recorded which). This chain links TRBV4-2 with TRBJ2-7, with 8 positions matching TRBD1. This receptor was taken from a human donor with low-grade glioma or glioblastoma, undergoing nonglioma brain surgery, or in good health (not recorded which). CDR3 sequence reads: CASSQYRGNYEQYF. The CDR3 DNA reads TGTGCCAGCAGCCAATACAGGGGGAACTACGAGCAGTACTTC.